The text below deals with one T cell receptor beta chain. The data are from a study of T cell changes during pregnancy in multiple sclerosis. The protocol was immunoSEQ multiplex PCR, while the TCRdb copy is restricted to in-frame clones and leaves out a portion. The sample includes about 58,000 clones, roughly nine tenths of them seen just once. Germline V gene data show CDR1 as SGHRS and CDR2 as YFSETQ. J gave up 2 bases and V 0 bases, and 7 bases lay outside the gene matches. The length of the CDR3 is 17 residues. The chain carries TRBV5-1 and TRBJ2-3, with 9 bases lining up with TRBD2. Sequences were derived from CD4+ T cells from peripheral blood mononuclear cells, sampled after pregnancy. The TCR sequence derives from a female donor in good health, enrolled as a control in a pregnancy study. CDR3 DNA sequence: TGCGCCAGCAGCTTGGCCGGGGCGGGGGGGACCACAGATACGCAGTATTTT. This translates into CASSLAGAGGTTDTQYF.